Below, 2 T cell receptor beta chains from the same sample are listed, as sequenced in a study of blood T cell repertoires in COVID-19. Assay used: immunoSEQ multiplex PCR; TCRdb lists only in-frame clones, some missing. The sample holds 240,000 or so clones, under 85% seen once. The sample taken for sequencing was peripheral blood. These receptors came from a man aged 25-40 years who had recovered from COVID-19.

The chain links TRBV2 to TRBJ2-1, with 11 bases aligning to TRBD1. Germline V gene sequence: CDR1 SNHLY, CDR2 FYNNEI. V was clipped by 7 bases and J by 6 bases; unmatched bases: 11. This CDR3 has 16 amino acids. CDR3 amino acids: CASTLRPGTGGNEQFF. CDR3 in DNA: TGTGCCAGCACACTTCGTCCCGGGACAGGGGGCAATGAGCAGTTCTTC.

The chain employs TRBV5-4 and TRBJ2-1; 8 nucleotides align to TRBD1. The V segment lost 3 bases and the J segment 6 bases; nucleotides outside the gene matches: 11. The CDR3 runs to 16 residues. CDR1 and CDR2 (germline): SGHNT, YYREEE (reference sequence). The CDR3 DNA reads TGTGCCAGCAGCTCACCAACCAGGGGGCAGGGCAATGAGCAGTTCTTC. Residues: CASSSPTRGQGNEQFF.